The clone carrying this TCR beta chain was found a few times. Its target is unknown. Isolated RNA was reverse transcribed in full, so expressed TCRB transcripts were sequenced. TCRdb keeps only in-frame clones here, not all; method: immunoSEQ multiplex PCR. This table has about 360,000 clones, 10% to 15% appearing once. The CDR3 contains 15 residues. V dropped 0 bases and J dropped 0 bases, with 8 bases sitting between them. The germline V gene has CDR1 SGHRS and CDR2 YFSETQ. These data come from a study of beta chain features in type 1 diabetes. Whole-study findings and limits: All four CD4+ subsets of Type 1 diabetes patients contained TCRB CDR3s that were moderately but significantly shorter.

Sequenced input: naive CD4+ T cells from blood. The sequence was obtained from a man aged 18 to 29 in good health. V and J are TRBV5-1 and TRBJ2-3; possibly TRBD2 for D (6 bases). In DNA, the CDR3 is TGCGCCAGCAGCTTGGGGGCGGGGAGCACAGATACGCAGTATTTT. It encodes CASSLGAGSTDTQYF.